The 30 T cell receptor beta chains given below trace back to one sample, sequenced in a study of blood T cell repertoires in COVID-19. The assay was immunoSEQ multiplex PCR, and TCRdb's table has in-frame clones only and misses some. The sample records over 300,000 clones, roughly 90% being singletons. Material: PBMCs or T cells enriched from blood (not recorded which). The receptors were sampled from a woman in her 30s with acute COVID-19.

This rearrangement joins TRBV5-6 to TRBJ1-3; D not resolved. The V end lost 0 bases, the J end lost 3 bases, and 10 bases lay between the germline ends. Looked up from germline, CDR1 is SGHDT and CDR2 is YYEEEE. The CDR3 spans 15 residues. The CDR3 nucleotides read TGTGCCAGCAGCTTGGCTCGCTCAGTTGGAAACACCATATATTTT. It codes for CASSLARSVGNTIYF.

The gene calls are TRBV7-3 and TRBJ2-7, with 7 bases lining up with TRBD1. CDR3 length: 14 amino acids. V shed 1 base and J 2 bases; nucleotides not matched to a gene: 2. Germline loops: CDR1 SGHTA, CDR2 FQGTGA. The CDR3 DNA reads as TGTGCCAGCAGCTTAAGAACAGGGGCCTACGAGCAGTACTTC. Protein: CASSLRTGAYEQYF.

CDR3 nucleotide sequence: TGTGCCAGCAGCCAAGGTCGAGGACAGTTGGGGACCTCGTTTGTTACGCAGTATTTT. It codes for CASSQGRGQLGTSFVTQYF. V and J are TRBV3-1 (or the pseudogene TRBV3-2) and TRBJ2-3, with a weak D call TRBD1 (6 bases). The CDR3 contains 19 residues. Germline-derived CDR1 and CDR2 are LGHDT and YNNKEL (reference sequence). V was cut by 1 base and J by 8 bases, with 28 bases left in between.

The J gene is TRBJ1-4, the V gene TRBV5-1, with D tentatively TRBD1 (5 bases). Germline-derived CDR1 and CDR2 are SGHRS and YFSETQ. V was pared by 4 bases and J by 5 bases, with 24 bases between. This CDR3 contains 18 residues. CDR3 in DNA: TGCGCCAGCAGCCCTACTTCGGGACTGGGCAGGGTGAATGAAAAACTGTTTTTT. Its protein is CASSPTSGLGRVNEKLFF.

The chain couples TRBV28 to TRBJ1-2; 8 bases are shared with TRBD1. V shed 6 bases and J 5 bases; nucleotides not matched to a gene: 8. Germline CDR1 and CDR2: MDHEN and SYDVKM. This CDR3 is built from 14 residues. Here the CDR3 DNA reads TGTGCCAGCAGCTCTGGACAGGGAGAATATGGCTACACCTTC. Residues: CASSSGQGEYGYTF.

The chain couples TRBV6-5 to TRBJ1-5, with TRBD1 matching over 9 bases. J was trimmed by 1 base and V by 8 bases; bases with no gene match: 3. The CDR3 sequence is 14 residues long. Germline CDR1 and CDR2: MNHEY and SVGAGI. CDR3 nucleotide sequence: TGTGCCAGCTCAGGACAGGGGAGCAATCAGCCCCAGCATTTT. Its translation: CASSGQGSNQPQHF.

On this clone itself: One junction end does not reproduce the germline sequence, and a read error may be involved. This sequence joins TRBV2 and TRBJ1-2; 8 bases line up with TRBD1. Germline V gene lookup returns CDR1 SNHLY and CDR2 FYNNEI. This CDR3 comprises 15 residues. DNA for the CDR3: TGTGCCAGCAGTGAACAGGGGGCGAATAACGATGGCTACACCTTC. It yields the protein CASSEQGANNDGYTF.

The chain couples TRBV5-1 to TRBJ1-4; 7 bases map to TRBD1. CDR3 length: 15 residues. Germline V lookup: CDR1 SGHRS, CDR2 YFSETQ. V lost 4 bases, J lost 2 bases, and 5 bases stayed unmatched. The CDR3 loop reads CASSRQGMTNEKLFF. CDR3 coding DNA: TGCGCCAGCAGCAGACAGGGTATGACTAATGAAAAACTGTTTTTT.

The chain has TRBV21-1 and TRBJ2-7; TRBD2 is the table's D call and was not checked against the DNA. TRBV21-1 is listed as a pseudogene. This CDR3 is 10 amino acids long. CDR3 in DNA: TGTGCCCTTAAGGGAGGCGAGCAGTACTTC. It encodes CALKGGEQYF.

This clone appeared a few times. Different DNA sequences within this sample yield the same CDR3. The rearrangement uses TRBV18 and TRBJ1-6, with TRBD1 as a possible D gene (5 bases). Trimming took 6 bases from V and 8 from J, leaving 14 bases between them. From germline, CDR1 is KGHSH and CDR2 LQKENI. The CDR3 sequence is 14 residues long. CDR3 coding DNA: TGTGCCAGCTCCCCGGGGGGGGGTGATTCACCCCTCCACTTT. Translating it yields CASSPGGGDSPLHF. Complete variable domain (other parts from reference TRBV18 and TRBJ1-6): NAGVMQNPRHLVRRRGQEARLRCSPMKGHSHVYWYRQLPEEGLKFMVYLQKENIIDESGMPKERFSAEFPKEGPSILRIQQVVRGDSAAYFCASSPGGGDSPLHFGNGTRLTVT.

The chain employs TRBV4-3 and TRBJ2-5, with 9 positions matching TRBD2. The V gene's germline CDR1 is LGHNA and CDR2 YSLEER. The CDR3 is 16 residues long. V was clipped by 4 bases and J by 3 bases; unmatched bases: 9. The CDR3, as DNA: TGCGCCAGCAGCCCCGGCGGGACTAGCCTGGAAGAGACCCAGTACTTC. As protein: CASSPGGTSLEETQYF.

CDR3 sequence: CATKHSPNYGYTF. CDR3 DNA: TGTGCCACCAAACACAGTCCTAACTATGGCTACACCTTC. The chain employs TRBV10-3 and TRBJ1-2; D is ambiguous. Germline V lookup: CDR1 ENHRY, CDR2 SYGVKD. Trimming cost V 10 bases and J 0 bases, with 12 bases left between them. The CDR3 has 13 amino acids.

V and J are TRBV7-2 and TRBJ1-2, with TRBD1 identical over 9 bases. The junction had 6 bases not matched to a gene; V was cut back by 5 bases and J by 8 bases. This CDR3 is 13 amino acids long. Per the germline V gene, CDR1 is SGHTA and CDR2 is FQGNSA. The CDR3 reads CASSPRTGDGYTF. The CDR3 DNA reads TGTGCCAGCAGCCCCCGGACAGGGGACGGCTACACCTTC.

The chain uses TRBV7-9 and TRBJ2-5; D may be TRBD1 (6 bases). V lost 6 bases and J lost 4, with 15 bases in between. This CDR3 is built from 14 residues. Germline-derived CDR1 and CDR2 are SEHNR and FQNEAQ (reference sequence). Here the CDR3 reads CASSSGRGGETQYF. CDR3 DNA sequence: TGTGCCAGCAGTTCGGGCCGAGGGGGAGAGACCCAGTACTTC.

This clone was observed once. The J gene is TRBJ1-2, the V gene TRBV7-9; D might be TRBD1 (5 bases). The V end was cut by 5 bases, the J end by 8 bases, with 18 bases between. The CDR3 is 14 residues long. Germline CDR1 and CDR2: SEHNR and FQNEAQ (reference sequence). The CDR3 region has the DNA TGTGCCAGCAGCCCCCATCGGGACGGGGGAGGCTACACCTTC. Its protein is CASSPHRDGGGYTF.

The chain joins TRBV6-6 to TRBJ2-1, with D hard to call. Deletions cut 5 bases from V and 5 bases from J, with 19 bases between. The germline V gene encodes CDR1 MNHNY and CDR2 SVGAGI (reference sequence). This CDR3 is built from 16 residues. CDR3 DNA sequence: TGTGCCAGCAGTAGAATCAACTGGGCCAAAAACAATGAGCAGTTCTTC. Its translation: CASSRINWAKNNEQFF.

The rearrangement links TRBV2 to TRBJ1-4; a possible D gene is TRBD1 (5 bases). CDR1 and CDR2 from the germline V gene are SNHLY and FYNNEI. The CDR3 length is 17 residues. V lost 0 bases, J lost 3 bases, and 14 bases lay in between. CDR3 sequence: CASSEALWTLSNEKLFF. DNA for the CDR3: TGTGCCAGCAGTGAAGCGCTATGGACACTATCTAATGAAAAACTGTTTTTT.

J is TRBJ1-1 and V is TRBV5-6; 9 positions agree with TRBD1. The CDR3 sequence is 14 residues long. The V and J ends lost 3 bases and 1 base, in that order; junction bases with no gene match: 1. Germline V gives CDR1 SGHDT, CDR2 YYEEEE. The CDR3 nucleotides read TGTGCCAGCAGCTGGGGACAGGGGAACACTGAAGCTTTCTTT. Protein: CASSWGQGNTEAFF. Filled out from reference TRBV5-6 and TRBJ1-1, the complete variable domain reads DAGVTQSPTHLIKTRGQQVTLRCSPKSGHDTVSWYQQALGQGPQFIFQYYEEEERQRGNFPDRFSGHQFPNYSSELNVNALLLGDSALYLCASSWGQGNTEAFFGQGTRLTVV.

The CDR3 is CASSFDRVYEQYF. The DNA of the CDR3 is TGTGCCAGCAGTTTCGACAGAGTCTACGAGCAGTACTTC. V is TRBV28 and J is TRBJ2-7, with D possibly TRBD1 on 5 matching bases. The germline gives CDR1 MDHEN, CDR2 SYDVKM. The CDR3 is 13 amino acids. Trimming left V 3 bases short and J 3 bases short, with 9 bases between.

The gene calls are TRBV19 and TRBJ1-1; no definite D call. Germline V CDR1 and CDR2: LNHDA, SQIVND (reference sequence). V lost 8 bases and J lost 1, with 8 bases in between. This CDR3 has 12 amino acids. The DNA of the CDR3 is TGTGCCAGTCTACTAGGGAACACTGAAGCTTTCTTT. Translated, it gives CASLLGNTEAFF.

The chain has TRBV20-1 and TRBJ1-1; no reliable D call. Trimming removed 3 bases at V and 3 bases at J, with 11 bases between. The CDR3 runs to 13 residues. Germline CDR1 is DFQATT and CDR2 is SNEGSKA (reference sequence). The CDR3 region is CSASPSGYTEAFF. The CDR3 nucleotides are TGCAGTGCTAGTCCGTCGGGGTACACTGAAGCTTTCTTT.

The rearrangement uses TRBV19 and TRBJ1-2; TRBD1 agrees at 7 bases. After removal of 5 bases from V and 4 bases from J, the junction contained 7 bases not matched to a gene. Germline CDR1 LNHDA, CDR2 SQIVND (reference sequence). The CDR3 runs to 14 residues. The CDR3 spells CASSRTGTAYGYTF. CDR3 nucleotides: TGTGCCAGTAGTCGCACCGGGACAGCCTATGGCTACACCTTC.

The chain employs TRBV4-1 and TRBJ2-5, with D unclear. Trimming left V 0 bases short and J 4 bases short, with 24 bases between. The CDR3 extends over 19 amino acids. The germline gives CDR1 MGHRA, CDR2 YSYEKL. The CDR3 region has the DNA TGCGCCAGCAGCCAAGATCAGCGCTACACCCAGCCCCGTGGAGAGACCCAGTACTTC. Translated, it gives CASSQDQRYTQPRGETQYF.

The V call is TRBV7-9, the J call TRBJ1-2, with a possible D match to TRBD1 (5 bases). CDR3 length equals 16 residues. Germline lookup yields CDR1 SEHNR and CDR2 FQNEAQ (reference sequence). V was pared by 4 bases and J by 0 bases, with 15 bases between. The CDR3 region is CASSSGSSGPNYGYTF. CDR3 DNA: TGTGCCAGCAGCTCCGGTTCTTCAGGGCCTAACTATGGCTACACCTTC.

The chain is built from TRBV7-3 and TRBJ1-2, with D perhaps TRBD1 (5 bases). CDR1 and CDR2 from the germline V gene are SGHTA and FQGTGA. The V end lost 2 bases, the J end lost 3 bases, and 13 bases lay between the germline ends. The CDR3 contains 15 residues. As DNA, the CDR3 is TGTGCCAGCAGCTTAGGGTTGCGGGGGGACTATGGCTACACCTTC. As protein: CASSLGLRGDYGYTF. Combining the CDR3 with reference TRBV7-3 and TRBJ1-2 gives the whole variable domain GAGVSQTPSNKVTEKGKYVELRCDPISGHTALYWYRQSLGQGPEFLIYFQGTGAADDSGLPNDRFFAVRPEGSVSTLKIQRTERGDSAVYLCASSLGLRGDYGYTFGSGTRLTVV.

The gene calls are TRBV20-1 and TRBJ2-3; 8 bases align to TRBD2. The V and J ends lost 3 bases and 4 bases, in that order; junction bases with no gene match: 6. The CDR3 consists of 14 residues. Germline assignment: CDR1 DFQATT and CDR2 SNEGSKA (reference sequence). CDR3 loop: CSASTRGEADTQYF. CDR3 nucleotide sequence: TGCAGTGCTAGTACGCGGGGGGAGGCAGATACGCAGTATTTT.

CDR3 coding DNA: TGTGCCAGCAGCTTCGACAGGGGGGGATACAATGAGCAGTTCTTC. Translating it yields CASSFDRGGYNEQFF. The chain recombines TRBV7-3 with TRBJ2-1, with TRBD1 identical over 9 bases. J lost 4 bases, V lost 3 bases, and 4 bases had no gene match. The CDR3 extends over 15 amino acids. CDR1 SGHTA and CDR2 FQGTGA come from the germline V gene.

The table lists this clone with a few counts. This CDR3 reads CASSQGAGRYGYTF. CDR3 nucleotide sequence: TGCGCCAGCAGCCAAGGTGCAGGCCGGTATGGCTACACCTTC. The chain links TRBV4-1 to TRBJ1-2; D ambiguous. The CDR3 runs to 14 residues. Germline V gene lookup returns CDR1 MGHRA and CDR2 YSYEKL. V shed 1 base and J shed 5 bases, with 11 bases lying between them.

The chain joins TRBV6-5 to TRBJ1-5; 7 nucleotides align to TRBD1. CDR3 size: 14 residues. CDR1 and CDR2 (germline): MNHEY, SVGAGI. V trimming: 5 bases; J trimming: 11 bases; junction bases outside the gene matches: 12. The DNA of the CDR3 is TGTGCCAGCAGTACCCGACAGGGAAAATGGGCCCAGCATTTT. It yields the protein CASSTRQGKWAQHF.

V gene TRBV30 combines with J gene TRBJ1-1; no clear D gene. Between the trimmed V and J ends, which lost 0 bases and 5 bases, there was a span of 10 bases. Germline CDR1 and CDR2: GTSNPN and SVGIG (reference sequence). The CDR3 consists of 13 residues. This chain's CDR3 is CAWSVGVRTEAFF. CDR3 DNA: TGTGCCTGGAGTGTCGGGGTAAGGACTGAAGCTTTCTTT.